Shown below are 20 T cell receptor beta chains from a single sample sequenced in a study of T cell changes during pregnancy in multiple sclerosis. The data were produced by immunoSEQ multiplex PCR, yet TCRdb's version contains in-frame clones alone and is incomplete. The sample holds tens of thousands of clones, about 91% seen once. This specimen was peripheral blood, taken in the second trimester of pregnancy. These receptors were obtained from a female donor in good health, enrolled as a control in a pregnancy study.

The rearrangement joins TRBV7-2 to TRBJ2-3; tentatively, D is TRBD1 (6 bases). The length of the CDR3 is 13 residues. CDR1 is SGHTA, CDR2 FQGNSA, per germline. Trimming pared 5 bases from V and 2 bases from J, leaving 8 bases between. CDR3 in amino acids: CASSGGLTDTQYF. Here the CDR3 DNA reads TGTGCCAGCAGCGGGGGCCTCACAGATACGCAGTATTTT.

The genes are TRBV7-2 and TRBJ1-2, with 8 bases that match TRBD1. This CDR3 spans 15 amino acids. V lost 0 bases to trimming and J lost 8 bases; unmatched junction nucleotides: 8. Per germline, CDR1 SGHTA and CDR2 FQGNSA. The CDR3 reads CASSLALDRVDGYTF. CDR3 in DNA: TGTGCCAGCAGCTTAGCACTGGACAGGGTGGACGGCTACACCTTC. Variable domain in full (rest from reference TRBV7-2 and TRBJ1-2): GAGVSQSPSNKVTEKGKDVELRCDPISGHTALYWYRQSLGQGLEFLIYFQGNSAPDKSGLPSDRFSAERTGGSVSTLTIQRTQQEDSAVYLCASSLALDRVDGYTFGSGTRLTVV.

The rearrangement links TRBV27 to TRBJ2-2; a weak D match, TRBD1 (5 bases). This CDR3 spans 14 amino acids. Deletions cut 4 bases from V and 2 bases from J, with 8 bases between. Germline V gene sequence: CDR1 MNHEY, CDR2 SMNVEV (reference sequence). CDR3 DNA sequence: TGTGCCAGCAGTTACCGGACAAACACCGGGGAGCTGTTTTTT. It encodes CASSYRTNTGELFF.

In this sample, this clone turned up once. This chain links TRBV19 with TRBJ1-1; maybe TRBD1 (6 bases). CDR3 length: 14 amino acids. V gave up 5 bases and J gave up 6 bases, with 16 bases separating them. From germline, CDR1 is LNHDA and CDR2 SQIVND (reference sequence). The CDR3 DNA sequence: TGTGCCAGTAGTCCCCGCCGACAGGTGCCTGAAGCTTTCTTT. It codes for CASSPRRQVPEAFF.

CDR3 DNA sequence: TGTGCCAGCAGCGTTGGGACAGGCCAGAATCAGCCCCAGCATTTT. The encoded protein is CASSVGTGQNQPQHF. This chain joins TRBV9 and TRBJ1-5, with TRBD1 identical over 8 bases. J gave up 4 bases and V 2 bases, and 5 bases lay outside the gene matches. Germline V gene lookup returns CDR1 SGDLS and CDR2 YYNGEE. This CDR3 spans 15 amino acids.

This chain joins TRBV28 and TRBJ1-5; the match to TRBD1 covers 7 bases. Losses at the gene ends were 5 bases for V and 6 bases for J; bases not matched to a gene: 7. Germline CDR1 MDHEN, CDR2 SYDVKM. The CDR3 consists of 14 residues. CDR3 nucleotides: TGTGCCAGCAGTCTGACAGGGAGAAGTCAGCCCCAGCATTTT. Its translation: CASSLTGRSQPQHF.

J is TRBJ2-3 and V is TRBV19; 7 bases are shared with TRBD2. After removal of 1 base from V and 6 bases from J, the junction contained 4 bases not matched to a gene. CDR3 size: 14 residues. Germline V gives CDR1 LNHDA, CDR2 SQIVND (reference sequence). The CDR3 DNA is TGTGCCAGTAGTATAGGACTAGCCCCTGATACGCAGTATTTT. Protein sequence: CASSIGLAPDTQYF. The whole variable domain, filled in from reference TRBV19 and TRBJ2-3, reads DGGITQSPKYLFRKEGQNVTLSCEQNLNHDAMYWYRQDPGQGLRLIYYSQIVNDFQKGDIAEGYSVSREKKESFPLTVTSAQKNPTAFYLCASSIGLAPDTQYFGPGTRLTVL.

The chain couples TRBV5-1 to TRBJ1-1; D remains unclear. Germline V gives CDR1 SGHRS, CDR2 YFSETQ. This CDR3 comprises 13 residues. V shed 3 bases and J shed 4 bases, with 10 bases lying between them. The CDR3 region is CASSYDEGTEAFF. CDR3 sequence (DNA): TGCGCCAGCAGCTACGACGAGGGCACTGAAGCTTTCTTT.

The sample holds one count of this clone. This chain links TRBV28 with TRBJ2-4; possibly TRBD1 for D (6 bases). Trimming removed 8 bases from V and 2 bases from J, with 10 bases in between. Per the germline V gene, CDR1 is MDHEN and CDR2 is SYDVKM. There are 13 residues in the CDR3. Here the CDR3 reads CASVTGSKNIQYF. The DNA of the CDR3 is TGTGCCAGCGTTACAGGGTCCAAAAACATTCAGTACTTC.

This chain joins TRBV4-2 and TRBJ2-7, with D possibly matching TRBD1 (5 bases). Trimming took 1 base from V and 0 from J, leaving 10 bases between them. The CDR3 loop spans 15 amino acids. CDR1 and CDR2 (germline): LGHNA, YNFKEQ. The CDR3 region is CASSQGQGSSYEQYF. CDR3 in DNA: TGTGCCAGCAGCCAAGGCCAGGGTAGCTCCTACGAGCAGTACTTC.

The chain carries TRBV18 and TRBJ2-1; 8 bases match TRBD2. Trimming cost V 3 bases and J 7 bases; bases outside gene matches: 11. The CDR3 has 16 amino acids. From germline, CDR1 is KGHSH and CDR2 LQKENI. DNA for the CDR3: TGTGCCAGCTCACCGCGGGCGGGAGGTCTAGGGAATGAGCAGTTCTTC. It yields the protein CASSPRAGGLGNEQFF.

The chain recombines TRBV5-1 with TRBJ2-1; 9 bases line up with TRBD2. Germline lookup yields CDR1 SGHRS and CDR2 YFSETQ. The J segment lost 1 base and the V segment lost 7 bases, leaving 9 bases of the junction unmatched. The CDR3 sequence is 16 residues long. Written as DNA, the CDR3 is TGCGCCAGCGTCTGGGGCGGGAGGGGGTCCTACAATGAGCAGTTCTTC. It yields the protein CASVWGGRGSYNEQFF.

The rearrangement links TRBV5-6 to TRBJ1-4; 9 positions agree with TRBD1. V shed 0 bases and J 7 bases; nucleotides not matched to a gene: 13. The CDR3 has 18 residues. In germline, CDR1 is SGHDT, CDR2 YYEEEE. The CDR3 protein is CASSLAGQGSGEGEKLFF. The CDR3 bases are TGTGCCAGCAGCTTGGCGGGACAGGGCTCGGGTGAAGGTGAAAAACTGTTTTTT.

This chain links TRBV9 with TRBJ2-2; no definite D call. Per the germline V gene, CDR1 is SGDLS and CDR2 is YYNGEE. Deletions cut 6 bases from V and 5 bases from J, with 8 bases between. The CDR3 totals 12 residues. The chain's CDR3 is CASTNSTGELFF. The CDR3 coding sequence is TGTGCCAGCACCAACTCGACCGGGGAGCTGTTTTTT.

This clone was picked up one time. This CDR3 is CASATEIGGTEYGYTF. The CDR3 bases are TGTGCTAGTGCCACCGAAATCGGCGGGACTGAGTATGGCTACACCTTC. V and J are TRBV12-5 and TRBJ1-2; D is perhaps TRBD1 (5 bases). Germline CDR1 and CDR2: LGHNT and FRNRAP. The V end was cut by 7 bases, the J end by 5 bases, with 23 bases between. The CDR3 extends over 16 amino acids.

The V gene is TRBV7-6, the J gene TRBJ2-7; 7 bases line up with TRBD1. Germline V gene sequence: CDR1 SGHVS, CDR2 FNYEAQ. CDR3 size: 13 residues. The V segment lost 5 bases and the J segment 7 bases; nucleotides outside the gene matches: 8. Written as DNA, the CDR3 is TGTGCCAGCAGCGCGTCCCGGGACAGAGAGCAGTACTTC. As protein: CASSASRDREQYF.

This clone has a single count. The CDR3 loop is CASSLAGVSYEQYF. CDR3 sequence (DNA): TGTGCCAGCAGCTTAGCCGGGGTCAGCTACGAGCAGTACTTC. This chain joins TRBV7-8 and TRBJ2-7, with a tentative D call TRBD2 (5 bases). Trimming left V 0 bases short and J 3 bases short, with 9 bases between. Germline CDR1 is SGHVS and CDR2 is FQNEAQ. There are 14 residues in the CDR3.

The CDR3 nucleotides read TGTGCCAGCAGCTTACATAGAGGTACTAGCGGGAGTTCCGGGGAGCTGTTTTTT. Translated: CASSLHRGTSGSSGELFF. V and J are TRBV11-2 and TRBJ2-2; TRBD2 matches 11 bases. The ends lost 2 bases at V and 6 bases at J; junction bases unmatched: 11. This CDR3 is built from 18 residues. Germline V CDR1 and CDR2: SGHAT, FQNNGV.

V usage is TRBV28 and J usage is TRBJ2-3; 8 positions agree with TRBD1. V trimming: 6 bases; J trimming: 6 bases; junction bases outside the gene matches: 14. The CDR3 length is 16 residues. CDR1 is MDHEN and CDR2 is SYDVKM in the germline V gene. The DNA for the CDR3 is TGTGCCAGCAGCTCCCGACAGGGGACGAGAATGGATACGCAGTATTTT. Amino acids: CASSSRQGTRMDTQYF. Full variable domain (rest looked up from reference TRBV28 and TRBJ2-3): DVKVTQSSRYLVKRTGEKVFLECVQDMDHENMFWYRQDPGLGLRLIYFSYDVKMKEKGDIPEGYSVSREKKERFSLILESASTNQTSMYLCASSSRQGTRMDTQYFGPGTRLTVL.

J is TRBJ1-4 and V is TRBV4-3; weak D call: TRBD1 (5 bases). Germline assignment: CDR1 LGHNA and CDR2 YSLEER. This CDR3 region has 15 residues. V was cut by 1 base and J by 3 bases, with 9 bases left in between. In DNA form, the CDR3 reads TGCGCCAGCAGCCAAGGGTGGGGGGCTAATGAAAAACTGTTTTTT. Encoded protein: CASSQGWGANEKLFF.